This TCR beta chain was sequenced during a study of T-cell reconstitution after alpha-beta-depleted transplantation in children (TCRdb year 2016). Regarding the research as a whole: Using TCR repertoire profiling, the study quantitatively followed how T-cell immune reconstitution unfolded in children after TCRalphabeta/CD19-depleted allogeneic hematopoietic cell transplantation.

Library preparation used PCR. The instrument was an Illumina HiSeq 2500. TCR libraries were prepared with molecular barcoding, using unique molecular identifiers to normalize TCRbeta repertoire quantification. TCRdb reanalyzed the raw reads on its own, using fastp at Q25 for trimming and MiXCR for clone calling, and kept in-frame beta chains. Every entry covers one CDR3 protein and lists the most common genes and DNA from its rows. The sample table holds 210,000 or so distinct CDR3 sequences, of which approximately 11% were seen once. The biggest ten clones account for approximately 30% of the sample. This clonotype appeared many times. No cognate antigen has been identified for it. Base qualities are not provided; no much larger clone lies one nucleotide away. Overall study outcomes, separate from this receptor: About two months after transplant, the apparently early recovery of alphabetaT-cell counts reportedly depended on just several hundred clones that had expanded rapidly and came from non-depleted graft cells. In some patients, the high TCRbeta diversity seen at day 60 was put down to recipient T cells and intrathymic progenitors that had survived conditioning. Hyperexpanded clone frequencies declined over subsequent months; after one year, T-cell counts and TCRbeta diversity were mostly attributed to newly produced T cells.

The V end loses 0 bases and the J end loses 0 bases, and a stretch of 13 bases separates them. The germline V gene specifies SGHRS as CDR1 and YFSETQ as CDR2. The CDR3, cysteine through phenylalanine, is 16 amino acids long. Of the read, only the CDR3 DNA is kept; its 48 bases are in frame from base 1. The sample's treatment or condition label is to be understood as: allogeneic hematopoietic cell transplantation with graft depleted of TCRalphabeta T cells and CD19 B cells. The children who served as transplant recipients had been given grafts of TCRalphabeta/CD19-depleted allogeneic hematopoietic cells.

The input for sequencing was PBMCs, taken before TCRalphabeta/CD19-depleted stem cell transplant. The rearrangement joined TRBV5-1 to TRBJ2-7; the D gene is perhaps TRBD2, from 6 matching bases. The sequence was collected from a child younger than two with acute myeloid leukemia, due to receive a stem cell transplant. The CDR3 has the sequence CASSLGTRDFSYEQYF. The base sequence is TGCGCCAGCAGCTTGGGCACCCGGGACTTCTCCTACGAGCAGTACTTC.